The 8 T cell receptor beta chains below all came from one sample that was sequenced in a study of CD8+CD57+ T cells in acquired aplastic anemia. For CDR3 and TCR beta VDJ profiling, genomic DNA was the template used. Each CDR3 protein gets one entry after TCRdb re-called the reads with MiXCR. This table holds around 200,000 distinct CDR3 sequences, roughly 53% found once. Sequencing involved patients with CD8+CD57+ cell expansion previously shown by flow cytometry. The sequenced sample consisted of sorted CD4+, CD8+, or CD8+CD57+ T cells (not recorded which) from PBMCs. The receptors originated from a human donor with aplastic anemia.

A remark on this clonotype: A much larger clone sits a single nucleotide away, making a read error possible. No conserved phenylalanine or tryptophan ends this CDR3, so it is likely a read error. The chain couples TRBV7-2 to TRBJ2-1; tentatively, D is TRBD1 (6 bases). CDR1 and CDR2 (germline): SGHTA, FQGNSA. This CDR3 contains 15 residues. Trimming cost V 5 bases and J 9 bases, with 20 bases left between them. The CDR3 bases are TGTGCCAGCAGCCCACAAGCCGACAGAGGGGGTGAGCAGTTCCTC. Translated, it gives CASSPQADRGGEQFL.

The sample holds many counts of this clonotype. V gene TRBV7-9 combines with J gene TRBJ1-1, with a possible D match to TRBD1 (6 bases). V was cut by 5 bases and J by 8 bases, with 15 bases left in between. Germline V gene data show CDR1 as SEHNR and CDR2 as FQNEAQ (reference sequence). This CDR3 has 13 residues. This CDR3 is CASSQTGRGEAFF. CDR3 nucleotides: TGTGCCAGCAGCCAAACAGGGAGAGGAGAAGCTTTCTTT.

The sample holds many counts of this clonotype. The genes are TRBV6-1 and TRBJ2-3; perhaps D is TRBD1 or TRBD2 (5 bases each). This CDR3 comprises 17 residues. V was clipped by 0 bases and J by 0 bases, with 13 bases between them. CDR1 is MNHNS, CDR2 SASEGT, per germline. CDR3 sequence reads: CASSEAGTRGSTDTQYF. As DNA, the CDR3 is TGTGCCAGCAGTGAAGCGGGGACGAGGGGAAGCACAGATACGCAGTATTTT.

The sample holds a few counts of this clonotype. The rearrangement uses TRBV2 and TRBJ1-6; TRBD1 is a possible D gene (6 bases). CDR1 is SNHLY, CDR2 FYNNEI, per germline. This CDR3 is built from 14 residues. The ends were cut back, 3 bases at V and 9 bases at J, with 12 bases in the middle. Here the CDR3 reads CASSEGRGGSPLHF. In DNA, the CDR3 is TGTGCCAGCAGTGAGGGCAGGGGAGGTTCACCCCTCCACTTT.

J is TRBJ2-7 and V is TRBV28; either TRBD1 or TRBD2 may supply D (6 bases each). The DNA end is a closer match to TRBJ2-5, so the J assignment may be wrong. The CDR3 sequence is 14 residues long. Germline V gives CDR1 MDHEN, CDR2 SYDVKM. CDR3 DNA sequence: TGTGCCTCCGTGCCTAGGGGGGTGAGGGGGACCCAGTACTTC. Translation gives CASVPRGVRGTQYF.

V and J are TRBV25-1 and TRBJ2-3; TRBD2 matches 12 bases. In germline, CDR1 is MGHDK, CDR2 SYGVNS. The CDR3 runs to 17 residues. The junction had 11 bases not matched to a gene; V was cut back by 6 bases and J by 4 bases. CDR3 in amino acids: CASSELLAGGPADTQYF. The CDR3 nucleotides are TGTGCCAGCAGCGAACTCCTAGCGGGGGGGCCCGCAGATACGCAGTATTTT.

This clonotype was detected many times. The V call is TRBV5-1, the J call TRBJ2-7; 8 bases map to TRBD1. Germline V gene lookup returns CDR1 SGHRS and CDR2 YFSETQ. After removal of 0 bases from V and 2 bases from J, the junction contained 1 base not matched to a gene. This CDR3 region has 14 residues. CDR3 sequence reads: CASSLGDRTYEQYF. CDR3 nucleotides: TGCGCCAGCAGCTTGGGGGACAGGACCTACGAGCAGTACTTC.

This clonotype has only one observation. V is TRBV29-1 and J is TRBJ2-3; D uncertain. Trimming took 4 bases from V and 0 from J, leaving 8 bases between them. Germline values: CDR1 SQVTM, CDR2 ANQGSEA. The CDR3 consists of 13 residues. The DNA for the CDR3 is TGCAGCGTTGGCGGAACTAGCACAGATACGCAGTATTTT. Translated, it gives CSVGGTSTDTQYF.